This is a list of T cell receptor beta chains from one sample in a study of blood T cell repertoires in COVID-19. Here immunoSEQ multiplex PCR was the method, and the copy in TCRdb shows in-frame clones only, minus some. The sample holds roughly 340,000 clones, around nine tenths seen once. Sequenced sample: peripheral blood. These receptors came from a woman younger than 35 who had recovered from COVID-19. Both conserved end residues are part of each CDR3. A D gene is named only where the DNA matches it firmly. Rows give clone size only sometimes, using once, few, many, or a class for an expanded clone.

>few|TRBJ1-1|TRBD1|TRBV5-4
TGTGCCAGCAGCTTGAGGACAGGGCTGACTGAAGCTTTCTTT
CASSLRTGLTEAFF
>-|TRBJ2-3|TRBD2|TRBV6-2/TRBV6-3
TGTGCCAGCAGTTATCCGGCGGGAGGGGTAGATACGCAGTATTTT
CASSYPAGGVDTQYF
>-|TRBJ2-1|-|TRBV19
TGTGCCAGTACCCAATCGATTCGAGGGTCCTACAATGAGCAGTTCTTC
CASTQSIRGSYNEQFF
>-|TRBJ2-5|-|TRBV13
TGTGCCAGCAGCTTTAGCGGACAAGAGACCCAGTACTTC
CASSFSGQETQYF
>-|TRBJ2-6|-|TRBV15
TGTGCCACCTCCTCTCCCTCTGGGGCCAACGTCCTGACTTTC
CATSSPSGANVLTF
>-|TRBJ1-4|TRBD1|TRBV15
TGTGCCACCAGCAGGGAGACAGGGGTTAATGAAAAACTGTTTTTT
CATSRETGVNEKLFF
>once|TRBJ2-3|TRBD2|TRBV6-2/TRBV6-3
TGTGCCAGCAGTCTAGGACTAGCTAATACGCAGTATTTT
CASSLGLANTQYF
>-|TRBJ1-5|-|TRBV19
TGTGCCAGTAGTATAGCGGGGGGCAAAGAGCCCCAGCATTTT
CASSIAGGKEPQHF
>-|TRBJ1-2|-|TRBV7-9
TGTGCCAGCAGCCTCCTGACAATTTATGGCTACACCTTC
CASSLLTIYGYTF
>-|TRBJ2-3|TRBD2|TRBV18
TGTGCCAGCTCACCCAGGACTAGCGGGAGCTCAGATACGCAGTATTTT
CASSPRTSGSSDTQYF
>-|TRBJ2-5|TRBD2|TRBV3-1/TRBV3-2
TGTGCCAGCAGACTAGGACTAGCGGGAGGGCGAGAGACCCAGTACTTC
CASRLGLAGGRETQYF
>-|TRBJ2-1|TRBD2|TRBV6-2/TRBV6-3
TGTGCCAGCCGCCGACTAGCGGCTTCGGATGAGCAGTTCTTC
CASRRLAASDEQFF
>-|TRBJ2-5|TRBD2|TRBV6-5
TGTGCCAGCCGGGAGGGCCTATGGGAGAGCCAGTACTTC
CASREGLWESQYF
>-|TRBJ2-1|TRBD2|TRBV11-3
TGTGCCAGTCAACTAGCGGGGTTGGGTCGGCAGTTCTTC
CASQLAGLGRQFF
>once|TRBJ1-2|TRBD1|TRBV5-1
TGCGCCAGCAGGGCCGGCGGGACAGGGACCGGCTACACCTTC
CASRAGGTGTGYTF
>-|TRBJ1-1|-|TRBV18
TGTGCCAGCTCACCCGAGCGAGGAACTGAAGCTTTCTTT
CASSPERGTEAFF
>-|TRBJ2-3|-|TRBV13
TGTGCCAGCAGCTTAGCGGGAGTTATCACAGATACGCAGTATTTT
CASSLAGVITDTQYF
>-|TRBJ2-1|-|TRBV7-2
TGTGCCAGCAGCTTACTTACATACTACAATGAGCAGTTCTTC
CASSLLTYYNEQFF
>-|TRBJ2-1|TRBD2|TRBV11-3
TGTGCCAGCAGCTTATTACTAGCGGGGGGCAATGAGCAGTTCTTC
CASSLLLAGGNEQFF
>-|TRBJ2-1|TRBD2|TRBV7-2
TGTGCCAGCAGCTTAGGGACTAGCGGGGCGTACAATGAGCAGTTCTTC
CASSLGTSGAYNEQFF
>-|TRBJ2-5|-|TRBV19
TGTGCCAGTAGTTCAGGGGCCCTCGGGGAGACCCAGTACTTC
CASSSGALGETQYF
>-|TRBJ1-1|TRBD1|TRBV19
TGTGCCTCACAGTACATGGACAGGGTGAACACTGAAGCTTTCTTT
CASQYMDRVNTEAFF
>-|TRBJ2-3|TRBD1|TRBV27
TGTGCCAGCAGCGTACTCCGAGGGACAGCCCAGGATACGCAGTATTTT
CASSVLRGTAQDTQYF
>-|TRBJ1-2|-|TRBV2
TGTGCCAATAAAGGGGGGGCGAACTATGGCTACACCTTC
CANKGGANYGYTF
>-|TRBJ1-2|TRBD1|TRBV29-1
TGCAGCGTTGACGACAGGGTGGACTATGGCTACACCTTC
CSVDDRVDYGYTF
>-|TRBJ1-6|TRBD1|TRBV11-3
TGTGCCAGCAGCTCCAGACAGGGGGGCAATTCACCCCTCCACTTT
CASSSRQGGNSPLHF
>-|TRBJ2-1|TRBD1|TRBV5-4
TGTGCCAGCCTGGACAGGGGGGGATACAATGAGCAGTTCTTC
CASLDRGGYNEQFF
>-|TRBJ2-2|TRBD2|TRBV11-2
TGTGCCAGCGGTCTGTTGGGACTAGCGGGATCCGGGGAGCTGTTTTTT
CASGLLGLAGSGELFF
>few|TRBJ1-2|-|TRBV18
TGTGCCAGCTCACCCGGACAGATTAACTATGGCTACACCTTC
CASSPGQINYGYTF
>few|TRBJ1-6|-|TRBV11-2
TGTGCCAGCATCCTAGGGGTTGGGGCACCCCTCCACTTT
CASILGVGAPLHF
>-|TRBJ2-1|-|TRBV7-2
TGTGCCAGCAGCATAATCCGGGACTTACCCAATGAGCAGTTCTTC
CASSIIRDLPNEQFF
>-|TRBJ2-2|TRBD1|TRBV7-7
TGTGCCAGCAGCTTAGGGACAGGGGAGACCGGGGAGCTGTTTTTT
CASSLGTGETGELFF
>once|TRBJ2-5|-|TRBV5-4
TGTGCCAGCACCCCGGGTTACGGCCCGCTGGGGCGGGAGACCCAGTACTTC
CASTPGYGPLGRETQYF
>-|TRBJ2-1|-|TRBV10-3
TGTGCCACTAACAAGGGGGTGCTAGCTCCTGAGCAGTTCTTC
CATNKGVLAPEQFF
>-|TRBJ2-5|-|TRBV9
TGTGCCAGCAGCGCCGCTCGGGGATTGCGGGGCAAAGAGACCCAGTACTTC
CASSAARGLRGKETQYF
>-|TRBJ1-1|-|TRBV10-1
TGCGCCAGCAGTGAGGAGGCGGCAACTGAAGCTTTCTTT
CASSEEAATEAFF
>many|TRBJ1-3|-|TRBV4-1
TGCGCCAGCAGCCCGGGGATACAGGGTATACTATCTGGAAACACCATATATTTT
CASSPGIQGILSGNTIYF
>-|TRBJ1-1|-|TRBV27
TGTGCCAGCAGTTTTAATCGGGGCACTGAAGCTTTCTTT
CASSFNRGTEAFF
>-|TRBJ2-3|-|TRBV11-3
TGTGCCAGCAGTAGAACCGGGACAAGCACAGATACGCAGTATTTT
CASSRTGTSTDTQYF
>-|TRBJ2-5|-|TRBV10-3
TGTGCCATCAGTGGGACAGTCCAAGAGACCCAGTACTTC
CAISGTVQETQYF
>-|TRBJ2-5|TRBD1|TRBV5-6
TGTGCCAGCAGCGCCGGGACAGATAAGTACTTC
CASSAGTDKYF
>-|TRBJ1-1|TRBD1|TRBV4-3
TGCGCCAGCAGCCGCAGGGGGGAAGCTTTCTTT
CASSRRGEAFF
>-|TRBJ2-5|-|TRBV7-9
TGTGCCAGCAGTCGGGGGAGGGAGACCCAGTACTTC
CASSRGRETQYF
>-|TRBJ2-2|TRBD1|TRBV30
TGTGCCTGGAGGGTCAAGACAGGGGGAGGCACCGGGGAGCTGTTTTTT
CAWRVKTGGGTGELFF
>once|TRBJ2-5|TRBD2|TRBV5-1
TGCGCCAGCAGCCTAACTCGGTCTAGCGGGAACAGAGAGACCCAGTACTTC
CASSLTRSSGNRETQYF
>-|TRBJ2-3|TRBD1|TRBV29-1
TGCAGCGTTGAAGAAGGACAGGGTGTTCCAGATACGCAGTATTTT
CSVEEGQGVPDTQYF
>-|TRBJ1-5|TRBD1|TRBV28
TGTGCCAGCCGGACAGGGATACATAGCAATCAGCCCCAGCATTTT
CASRTGIHSNQPQHF
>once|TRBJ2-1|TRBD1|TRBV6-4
TGTGCCAGCAGTGTGGGGACAGGGGTTTTTAATGAGCAGTTCTTC
CASSVGTGVFNEQFF
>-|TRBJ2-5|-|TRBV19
TGTGCCAGTAGACTGACAGAACAAGAGACCCAGTACTTC
CASRLTEQETQYF
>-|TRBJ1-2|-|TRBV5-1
TGCGCCAGCAGCATGGTCCCGGGGGGCTCGAGTGGCTACACCTTC
CASSMVPGGSSGYTF
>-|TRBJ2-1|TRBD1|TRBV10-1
TGCGCCAGCAGTGCGGACAGGGTGTCGTCGCAGTTCTTC
CASSADRVSSQFF
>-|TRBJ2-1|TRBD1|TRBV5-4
TGTGCCAGCAGCCCGGACAGGCCATTCTCCTACAATGAGCAGTTCTTC
CASSPDRPFSYNEQFF
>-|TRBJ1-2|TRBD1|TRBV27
TGTGCCAGCAGTGGACAGGGTAACTATGGCTACACCTTC
CASSGQGNYGYTF
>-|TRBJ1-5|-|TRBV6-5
TGTGCCAGCAGTTATACACAGGGTCTTAGCAATCAGCCCCAGCATTTT
CASSYTQGLSNQPQHF
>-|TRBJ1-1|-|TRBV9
TGTGCCAGCAGCCGGGGGGGCTCCACTGAAGCTTTCTTT
CASSRGGSTEAFF
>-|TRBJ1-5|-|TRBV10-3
TGTGCCATCAGTGACCCGGGGCGGGGTGGGCAGCCCCAGCATTTT
CAISDPGRGGQPQHF
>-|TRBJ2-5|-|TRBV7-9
TGTGCCAGCAGCTTCACAGTCTCCGTTAGGGAGACCCAGTACTTC
CASSFTVSVRETQYF